Presented here are 21 T cell receptor beta chains from one specimen sequenced in a study of Ad26.COV2.S vaccination and SARS-CoV-2 variants. Generated by immunoSEQ multiplex PCR, the TCRdb table keeps only in-frame clones and is missing some. The table has 300,000 to 450,000 clones, about 85% seen once. Treatment of the sample: 15 to 20 received Ad26.COV2.S at low or high dose, single or two shots; about 5 received placebo; per-sample allocation not given. Repertoires come from day 63 after the first vaccine or placebo injection. The sample consisted of peripheral blood, taken in a trial of Ad26.COV2.S vaccine versus placebo. These receptors were obtained from a person between 18 and 60 years old who received the Ad26.COV2.S COVID-19 vaccine or a placebo.

This chain links TRBV5-1 with TRBJ2-3; possibly TRBD2 for D (6 bases). CDR3 size: 18 residues. Trimming took 1 base from V and 3 from J, leaving 21 bases between them. Germline V CDR1 and CDR2: SGHRS, YFSETQ. CDR3: CASSLRVPGGLETDTQYF. Written as DNA, the CDR3 is TGCGCCAGCAGCTTGAGAGTCCCTGGAGGGTTGGAAACAGATACGCAGTATTTT.

This chain uses TRBV10-3 with TRBJ2-1; D not certain. Germline CDR1 ENHRY, CDR2 SYGVKD. The length of the CDR3 is 11 residues. V was pared by 1 base and J by 10 bases, with 5 bases between. The CDR3 DNA reads as TGTGCCATCAGTGAGTACGGGGAGCAGTTCTTC. It is translated as CAISEYGEQFF.

The chain links TRBV27 to TRBJ2-2; no reliable D call. This CDR3 has 13 residues. V dropped 8 bases and J dropped 4 bases, with 11 bases sitting between them. Germline lookup yields CDR1 MNHEY and CDR2 SMNVEV (reference sequence). CDR3 DNA sequence: TGTGCCAGCCGCCGGGCAGGCACCGGGGAGCTGTTTTTT. Its translation is CASRRAGTGELFF.

This clone was counted a single time. Other DNA sequences in this specimen translate into the identical CDR3. The V call is TRBV10-2, the J call TRBJ2-7, with unresolved D. This CDR3 has 11 amino acids. CDR1 and CDR2 (germline): WSHSY, SAAADI. V was cut by 5 bases and J by 4 bases, with 6 bases left in between. This chain's CDR3 is CASSLTYEQYF. The CDR3 DNA reads TGCGCCAGCAGTCTGACGTACGAGCAGTACTTC.

The gene calls are TRBV18 and TRBJ2-3, with a weak D call TRBD1 (6 bases). V lost 3 bases, J lost 6 bases, and 13 bases lay in between. This CDR3 contains 14 residues. CDR1 is KGHSH and CDR2 is LQKENI in the germline V gene. The CDR3 spells CASSPETGSDTQYF. CDR3 bases: TGTGCCAGCTCACCTGAGACAGGTAGCGATACGCAGTATTTT.

This chain uses TRBV10-2 with TRBJ2-3; possibly TRBD2 for D (7 bases). CDR3 size: 18 residues. Trimming pared 0 bases from V and 1 base from J, leaving 17 bases between. CDR1 and CDR2 (germline): WSHSY, SAAADI. CDR3: CASSESRGGTSGTDTQYF. CDR3 nucleotide sequence: TGCGCCAGCAGTGAGTCGAGGGGGGGGACCTCAGGCACAGATACGCAGTATTTT.

J is TRBJ2-2 and V is TRBV4-1; D is ambiguous. The length of the CDR3 is 14 residues. The ends were cut back, 0 bases at V and 7 bases at J, with 9 bases in the middle. The germline V gene has CDR1 MGHRA and CDR2 YSYEKL. In DNA form, the CDR3 reads TGCGCCAGCAGCCAAGATAGGTCGTTCGGGGAGCTGTTTTTT. Translated, it gives CASSQDRSFGELFF.

This clone appeared a single time. This chain connects TRBV6-6 to TRBJ1-1; D gene ambiguous. The V and J ends lost 6 bases and 4 bases respectively, with 18 bases between them. The CDR3 spans 15 residues. CDR1 is MNHNY, CDR2 SVGAGI, per germline (reference sequence). CDR3 coding DNA: TGTGCCAGCAGAAATGGGCCCTCCCAAGGCACTGAAGCTTTCTTT. It specifies CASRNGPSQGTEAFF.

The genes are TRBV27 and TRBJ1-5; D is uncertain. V lost 6 bases, J lost 2 bases, and 5 bases lay in between. The CDR3 spans 12 residues. CDR1 and CDR2 (germline): MNHEY, SMNVEV (reference sequence). The CDR3 spells CASRGGNQPQHF. As DNA, the CDR3 is TGTGCCAGCAGAGGCGGCAATCAGCCCCAGCATTTT.

The rearrangement joins TRBV2 to TRBJ1-1, with 7 bases identical to TRBD1. After removal of 5 bases from V and 6 bases from J, the junction contained 6 bases not matched to a gene. Germline V gives CDR1 SNHLY, CDR2 FYNNEI. The CDR3 is 13 amino acids. The CDR3 region is CASSLQGRAEAFF. The CDR3 DNA is TGTGCCAGCAGTCTACAGGGGAGGGCTGAAGCTTTCTTT.

The chain employs TRBV3-1 (or the pseudogene TRBV3-2) and TRBJ2-7; TRBD1 agrees at 9 bases. The V segment lost 6 bases and the J segment 3 bases; nucleotides outside the gene matches: 6. The CDR3 totals 14 residues. In germline, CDR1 is LGHDT, CDR2 YNNKEL (reference sequence). The CDR3 spells CASSLDRGGYEQYF. CDR3 in DNA: TGTGCCAGCAGTCTTGACAGGGGGGGCTACGAGCAGTACTTC.

V and J are TRBV2 and TRBJ2-7, with D unclear. Looked up from germline, CDR1 is SNHLY and CDR2 is FYNNEI. Trimming pared 7 bases from V and 5 bases from J, leaving 18 bases between. The CDR3 contains 14 residues. In DNA, the CDR3 is TGTGCCAGCATGGACCCCTATGGTAGGGACGAGCAGTACTTC. Translating gives CASMDPYGRDEQYF.

The J gene is TRBJ2-7, the V gene TRBV4-3; tentatively, D is TRBD1 (5 bases). The CDR3 spans 15 residues. V lost 3 bases, J lost 1 base, and 13 bases lay in between. Germline V gene lookup returns CDR1 LGHNA and CDR2 YSLEER. The CDR3 coding sequence is TGCGCCAGCAGCCAGAGAGCTCAGGGTTCCTACGAGCAGTACTTC. It yields the protein CASSQRAQGSYEQYF.

This chain uses TRBV2 with TRBJ1-4; D is uncertain. CDR3 length equals 16 residues. CDR1 SNHLY and CDR2 FYNNEI come from the germline V gene. V gave up 0 bases and J gave up 5 bases, with 13 bases separating them. In nucleotides, the CDR3 is TGTGCCAGCAGTGAAGCTGCCGGCTTTTCCAATGAAAAACTGTTTTTT. Amino acids: CASSEAAGFSNEKLFF.

The genes are TRBV15 and TRBJ2-7; D is possibly TRBD1 or TRBD2 (6 bases each). The length of the CDR3 is 17 residues. With 5 bases removed from V and 0 bases from J, the gap between germline ends came to 20 bases. Germline CDR1 is LNHNV and CDR2 is YYDKDF (reference sequence). The CDR3 DNA is TGTGCCACCAGCCCGCCCTCGGAGGGGGTCCGCTCCTACGAGCAGTACTTC. Translated, it gives CATSPPSEGVRSYEQYF.

The chain has TRBV29-1 and TRBJ2-7; D gene uncertain. V was clipped by 5 bases and J by 6 bases, with 17 bases between them. CDR1 is SQVTM, CDR2 ANQGSEA, per germline. The CDR3 spans 13 residues. CDR3 nucleotides: TGCAGCGTTTATAGGACCAATACTCGCGAGCAGTACTTC. It codes for CSVYRTNTREQYF.

The V call is TRBV6-6, the J call TRBJ2-1, with TRBD1 matching 8 bases. CDR1 and CDR2 (germline): MNHNY, SVGAGI (reference sequence). J lost 8 bases, V lost 6 bases, and 3 bases had no gene match. The CDR3 runs to 12 residues. The CDR3 DNA sequence: TGTGCCAGCAGGACAGGGGTCCATGAGCAGTTCTTC. Its translation: CASRTGVHEQFF.

The chain couples TRBV27 to TRBJ2-3; TRBD1 agrees at 8 bases. The V and J ends lost 6 bases and 4 bases, in that order; junction bases with no gene match: 6. Germline V gives CDR1 MNHEY, CDR2 SMNVEV (reference sequence). This CDR3 is built from 14 residues. CDR3 DNA: TGTGCCAGCAGCGACAGGGGTTTATCAGATACGCAGTATTTT. The encoded protein is CASSDRGLSDTQYF.

The chain has TRBV5-5 and TRBJ2-5; 11 bases fit TRBD1. CDR1 SGHKS and CDR2 YYEKEE come from the germline V gene (reference sequence). The V and J ends lost 1 base and 2 bases, in that order; junction bases with no gene match: 7. CDR3 length: 17 residues. CDR3 bases: TGTGCCAGCAGCTTGCCCGGGACAGGGGGTTTACAAGAGACCCAGTACTTC. As protein: CASSLPGTGGLQETQYF.

The chain employs TRBV10-3 and TRBJ2-1; 7 nucleotides line up with TRBD1. CDR3 length equals 12 residues. Germline V gene lookup returns CDR1 ENHRY and CDR2 SYGVKD. With V trimmed by 7 bases and J by 15 bases, 12 bases remained unmatched. The CDR3 coding sequence is TGTGCCATCAACCCAGGGGGTAAGGATACGTTCTTC. The encoded protein is CAINPGGKDTFF.

This chain joins TRBV5-5 and TRBJ2-7; tentative D call: TRBD2 (5 bases). V was shortened by 1 base and J by 3 bases, with 14 bases between the two germline ends. CDR1 is SGHKS, CDR2 YYEKEE, per germline (reference sequence). This CDR3 spans 15 amino acids. The CDR3 is CASSLKWPGIYEQYF. CDR3 sequence (DNA): TGTGCCAGCAGCTTGAAATGGCCGGGAATCTACGAGCAGTACTTC.